The present T cell receptor beta chain was sequenced within a study of shared clonotypes between healthy human individuals. Overall study results and limits: Donors were few, which limited the genetic and exposure-history diversity represented.

Donors, without exception, were Caucasian adults residing in Nashville, Tennessee. At the deep level, the assay was run. DNA input for the unsorted PBMC replicate PCRs was about 270 ng, tens of thousands of T cell genomes. The table came from immunoSEQ multiplex PCR; TCRdb's copy has only in-frame clones and leaves some out. The sample lists about 480,000 clones, nearly 80% occurring once. This clone was picked up a small number of times. Its antigen is unknown. This TCR was recovered from a woman aged 40 to 50 in good health. Some clones in this sample may be carry-over from other donors' samples. Sequencing used PBMCs.

This CDR3 reads CASRGLDEAFF. CDR3 nucleotides: TGTGCCAGCAGAGGGCTGGATGAAGCTTTCTTT. This chain uses TRBV6-5 with TRBJ1-1, with D unclear. Germline V gives CDR1 MNHEY, CDR2 SVGAGI. Trimming pared 6 bases from V and 7 bases from J, leaving 9 bases between. This CDR3 region has 11 residues.